The sequence of this T cell receptor beta chain was determined in a study of T cell changes during pregnancy in multiple sclerosis. Sequencing was performed with immunoSEQ multiplex PCR; in TCRdb, only in-frame clones are kept and a portion is missing. The repertoire consists of tens of thousands of clones, with about 92% occurring once and the leading ten covering 0.65% to 0.9%. This clone was seen a few times. The specimen was peripheral blood, collected in the first trimester of pregnancy. The sequence was collected from a female donor with multiple sclerosis, enrolled in a pregnancy study.

The CDR3 DNA sequence: TGTGCCAGCAGTGACGGGGGGGACACCGGGGAGCTGTTTTTT. The encoded protein is CASSDGGDTGELFF. The V call is TRBV6-4, the J call TRBJ2-2; 7 bases fit TRBD2. This CDR3 contains 14 residues. After removal of 2 bases from V and 3 bases from J, the junction contained 0 bases not matched to a gene. Germline V gene sequence: CDR1 MRHNA, CDR2 SNTAGT.